The 11 T cell receptor beta chains below all came from one sample that was sequenced in a study of blood T cell repertoires in COVID-19. Profiling relied on immunoSEQ multiplex PCR, and the TCRdb table lists in-frame clones only, not all of them. The sample lists tens of thousands of clones; 75% to 85% were seen once. The sample comprised peripheral blood. Source of these receptors: a woman in her seventies with acute or convalescent COVID-19.

The rearrangement joins TRBV27 to TRBJ2-2; the match to TRBD1 covers 7 bases. This CDR3 spans 13 amino acids. V shed 6 bases, J shed 6 bases, and the junction held 4 bases outside the gene matches. Germline V gene sequence: CDR1 MNHEY, CDR2 SMNVEV (reference sequence). The CDR3 DNA is TGTGCCAGCAGCCGACAGGGCCCCGGGGAGCTGTTTTTT. Its protein is CASSRQGPGELFF.

The chain has TRBV9 and TRBJ2-7, with 8 bases lining up with TRBD1. CDR3 length equals 14 residues. J gave up 5 bases and V 0 bases, and 4 bases lay outside the gene matches. Germline-derived CDR1 and CDR2 are SGDLS and YYNGEE. The chain's CDR3 is CASSVGGQGNEQYF. The CDR3 DNA sequence: TGTGCCAGCAGCGTAGGTGGACAGGGCAACGAGCAGTACTTC.

The gene calls are TRBV7-9 and TRBJ1-6, with 9 bases fitting TRBD1. The length of the CDR3 is 15 residues. The V gene's germline CDR1 is SEHNR and CDR2 FQNEAQ (reference sequence). Trimming cost V 5 bases and J 7 bases; bases outside gene matches: 6. For the CDR3, the DNA is TGTGCCAGCAGCCGCCGGGACAGGGAAAATTCACCCCTCCACTTT. Its protein product is CASSRRDRENSPLHF. Full variable domain (missing parts from reference TRBV7-9 and TRBJ1-6): DTGVSQNPRHKITKRGQNVTFRCDPISEHNRLYWYRQTLGQGPEFLTYFQNEAQLEKSRLLSDRFSAERPKGSFSTLEIQRTEQGDSAMYLCASSRRDRENSPLHFGNGTRLTVT.

As for this clone: One end of the junction fails to match germline, which may point to a read error. The gene calls are TRBV3-1 (or the pseudogene TRBV3-2) and TRBJ2-3, with a possible D match to TRBD2 (6 bases). The CDR3 is made up of 12 amino acids. Germline V gene lookup returns CDR1 LGHDT and CDR2 YNNKEL (reference sequence). The CDR3: CASSQDEAGWHF. In nucleotides, the CDR3 is TGTGCCAGCAGCCAAGACGAGGCGGGGTGGCATTTT.

This rearrangement joins TRBV3-1 (or the pseudogene TRBV3-2) to TRBJ1-2; D possibly corresponds to TRBD1 (6 bases). Germline V lookup: CDR1 LGHDT, CDR2 YNNKEL (reference sequence). Trimming took off 4 bases at V and 6 bases at J, with 15 bases between the two ends. This CDR3 has 14 residues. In nucleotides, the CDR3 is TGTGCCAGCAGCCCATACAGGGCCGAGCATGGCTACACCTTC. This sequence encodes CASSPYRAEHGYTF.

The V gene is TRBV4-3, the J gene TRBJ2-7, with 7 nucleotides matching TRBD2. V lost 1 base to trimming and J lost 3 bases; unmatched junction nucleotides: 6. Looked up from germline, CDR1 is LGHNA and CDR2 is YSLEER. The CDR3 totals 15 residues. The DNA of the CDR3 is TGCGCCAGCAGCCAAGGGGCCGGGGGGTTCTACGAGCAGTACTTC. It codes for CASSQGAGGFYEQYF.

This clone has only a few counts. The chain has TRBV19 and TRBJ1-3; TRBD1 agrees at 9 bases. CDR1 LNHDA and CDR2 SQIVND come from the germline V gene (reference sequence). With V trimmed by 7 bases and J by 0 bases, 10 bases remained unmatched. The length of the CDR3 is 17 residues. CDR3 nucleotide sequence: TGTGCCAGTAAGGGACAGGGATACTTTGGCTCTGGAAACACCATATATTTT. Translating it yields CASKGQGYFGSGNTIYF.

This clone showed up just a few times. The chain is built from TRBV6-6 and TRBJ1-5; the D gene is possibly TRBD1 (6 bases). Trimming pared 6 bases from V and 0 bases from J, leaving 15 bases between. The CDR3 spans 16 residues. Germline CDR1 MNHNY, CDR2 SVGAGI (reference sequence). CDR3 nucleotide sequence: TGTGCCAGCAGGAGCCCCGGGACATCTAGCAATCAGCCCCAGCATTTT. Protein: CASRSPGTSSNQPQHF.

The chain employs TRBV19 and TRBJ1-1, with D maybe TRBD1 (6 bases). Per the germline V gene, CDR1 is LNHDA and CDR2 is SQIVND (reference sequence). This CDR3 has 14 residues. Trimming took off 1 base at V and 9 bases at J, with 15 bases between the two ends. The CDR3 here is CASSIVANGQKAFF. The CDR3 coding sequence is TGTGCCAGTAGTATAGTAGCGAACGGACAGAAAGCTTTCTTT.

This clone occurred a few times. J is TRBJ1-2 and V is TRBV2; D perhaps matches TRBD1 (5 bases). This CDR3 comprises 10 residues. Per the germline V gene, CDR1 is SNHLY and CDR2 is FYNNEI. Trimming shortened V by 8 bases and J by 8 bases, and 9 bases separated the two germline ends. Here the CDR3 reads CASQGWGYTF. CDR3 DNA sequence: TGTGCCAGCCAGGGTTGGGGCTACACCTTC.

V and J are TRBV6-2 or TRBV6-3 and TRBJ1-5, with D maybe TRBD1 (6 bases). Germline V gives CDR1 MNHEY, CDR2 SVGEGT. The CDR3 is 14 residues long. V was pared by 6 bases and J by 10 bases, with 19 bases between. This CDR3 reads CASSKGHGGSPQHF. The DNA for the CDR3 is TGTGCCAGCAGCAAGGGACATGGTGGAAGTCCCCAGCATTTT.